These 9 T cell receptor beta chains share one sample of origin, sequenced in a study of OX40 agonist ivuxolimab in advanced cancers. This table comes from immunoSEQ multiplex PCR, and its TCRdb copy is limited to in-frame clones, with some not included. The profile shows around 100,000 clones, 87% of them singletons. The specimen comprised CD4+ or CD8+ T cells sorted from blood, sampled in a trial of the OX40 agonist ivuxolimab. The receptors stem from an adult with an advanced solid tumor such as melanoma, head and neck, liver or kidney cancer.

The chain has TRBV7-2 and TRBJ1-6; 9 bases are shared with TRBD1. The CDR3 extends over 16 amino acids. V was pared by 2 bases and J by 9 bases, with 8 bases of the junction left unmatched. Germline V gene sequence: CDR1 SGHTA, CDR2 FQGNSA. CDR3 in amino acids: CASSLRWDRVGSPLHF. For the CDR3, the DNA is TGTGCCAGCAGCTTAAGGTGGGACAGGGTCGGTTCACCCCTCCACTTT.

The chain couples TRBV11-2 to TRBJ1-2, with D uncertain. V lost 0 bases, J lost 4 bases, and 21 bases lay in between. CDR1 SGHAT and CDR2 FQNNGV come from the germline V gene. CDR3 length: 18 residues. CDR3 amino acids: CASSLDPSDALTPYGYTF. CDR3 nucleotides: TGTGCCAGCAGCTTAGACCCGAGTGACGCCCTAACCCCCTATGGCTACACCTTC.

The chain links TRBV19 to TRBJ2-5, with D perhaps given as TRBD1 or TRBD2 (5 bases each). The CDR3 runs 14 residues. V was cut by 3 bases and J by 2 bases, with 10 bases left in between. Germline lookup yields CDR1 LNHDA and CDR2 SQIVND (reference sequence). The CDR3 sequence: CASSIPGAQETQYF. The CDR3 coding sequence is TGTGCCAGTAGTATCCCCGGGGCTCAAGAGACCCAGTACTTC.

The genes are TRBV6-1 and TRBJ2-5; TRBD2 might be the D (6 bases). The germline V and J ends were trimmed by 2 bases and 3 bases, with 13 bases remaining between them. CDR1 is MNHNS, CDR2 SASEGT, per germline. The CDR3 loop spans 15 amino acids. CDR3: CASSELPGGKETQYF. DNA of the CDR3: TGTGCCAGCAGTGAACTTCCCGGAGGGAAAGAGACCCAGTACTTC.

Turning to this clone: One end of the junction fails to match germline, which may point to a read error. V usage is TRBV29-1 and J usage is TRBJ2-1; D might be TRBD1 (6 bases). Germline CDR1 is SQVTM and CDR2 is ANQGSEA. This CDR3 region has 12 residues. The CDR3 sequence: CSAEGGYNEQFF. In nucleotides, the CDR3 is TGCAGCGCTGAAGGGGGTTACAATGAGCAGTTCTTC.

The chain has TRBV6-5 and TRBJ2-1; a weak D match, TRBD2 (6 bases). V lost 0 bases and J lost 6, with 15 bases in between. Germline V gene data show CDR1 as MNHEY and CDR2 as SVGAGI. The CDR3 totals 16 residues. In nucleotides, the CDR3 is TGTGCCAGCAGTTACTCGATGGGGGGTAGGAGCAATGAGCAGTTCTTC. Its translation: CASSYSMGGRSNEQFF.

This chain links TRBV5-4 with TRBJ2-3; D is perhaps TRBD2 (5 bases). There are 16 residues in the CDR3. Germline-derived CDR1 and CDR2 are SGHNT and YYREEE (reference sequence). Trimming left V 4 bases short and J 7 bases short, with 22 bases between. CDR3 sequence: CASSPQGRREGNTQYF. As DNA, the CDR3 is TGTGCCAGCAGCCCCCAAGGCCGTCGAGAGGGAAATACGCAGTATTTT.

The chain carries TRBV15 and TRBJ2-5, with 7 bases aligning to TRBD2. The J call may be faulty, since TRBJ2-7 better matches the DNA end. The CDR3 is 15 residues long. Germline loops: CDR1 LNHNV, CDR2 YYDKDF (reference sequence). The CDR3 spells CATSRDGAGAYEQYF. The CDR3 bases are TGTGCCACCAGCAGAGATGGGGCGGGAGCCTACGAGCAGTACTTC.

The gene calls are TRBV5-4 and TRBJ2-5; tentatively, D is TRBD2 (7 bases). V shed 4 bases and J shed 2 bases, with 15 bases lying between them. In germline, CDR1 is SGHNT, CDR2 YYREEE (reference sequence). CDR3 length equals 15 residues. Here the CDR3 reads CASSALGGRQETQYF. The CDR3 nucleotides are TGTGCCAGCAGCGCACTGGGGGGGCGGCAAGAGACCCAGTACTTC.